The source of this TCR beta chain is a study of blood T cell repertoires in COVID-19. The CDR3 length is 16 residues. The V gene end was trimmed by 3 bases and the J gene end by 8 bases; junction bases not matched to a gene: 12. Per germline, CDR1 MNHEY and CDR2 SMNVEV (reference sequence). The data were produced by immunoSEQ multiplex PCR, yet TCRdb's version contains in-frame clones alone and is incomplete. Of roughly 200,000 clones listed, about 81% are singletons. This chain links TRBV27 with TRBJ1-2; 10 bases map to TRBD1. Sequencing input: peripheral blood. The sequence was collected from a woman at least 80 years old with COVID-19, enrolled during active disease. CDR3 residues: CASSFSGQGEVKGYTF. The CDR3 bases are TGTGCCAGCAGTTTCTCCGGACAGGGGGAGGTGAAGGGCTACACCTTC.